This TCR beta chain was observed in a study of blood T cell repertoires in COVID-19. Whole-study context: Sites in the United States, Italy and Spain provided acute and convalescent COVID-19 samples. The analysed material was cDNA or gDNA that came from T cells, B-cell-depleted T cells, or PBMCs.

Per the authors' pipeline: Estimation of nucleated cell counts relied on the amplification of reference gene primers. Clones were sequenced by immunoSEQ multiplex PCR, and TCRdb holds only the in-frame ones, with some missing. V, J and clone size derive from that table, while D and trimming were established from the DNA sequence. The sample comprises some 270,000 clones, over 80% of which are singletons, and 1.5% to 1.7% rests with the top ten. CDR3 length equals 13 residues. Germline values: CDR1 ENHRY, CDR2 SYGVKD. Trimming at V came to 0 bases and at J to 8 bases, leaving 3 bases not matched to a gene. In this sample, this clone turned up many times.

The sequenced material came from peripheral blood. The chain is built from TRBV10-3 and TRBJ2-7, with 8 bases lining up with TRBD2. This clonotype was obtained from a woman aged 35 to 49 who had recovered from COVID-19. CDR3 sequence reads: CAISESGGGQQYF. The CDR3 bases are TGTGCCATCAGTGAGTCGGGCGGGGGGCAGCAGTACTTC.